Each of the 17 T cell receptor beta chains below was sequenced from the same sample in a study of blood T cell repertoires in COVID-19. Clones were sequenced by immunoSEQ multiplex PCR, and TCRdb holds only the in-frame ones, with some missing. The profile shows 60,000 to 70,000 clones, 91% of them singletons. Sequencing was performed on peripheral blood. All receptors derive from a human donor with active COVID-19. The donor label of this sample is uncertain.

This chain uses TRBV28 with TRBJ1-2; tentatively, D is TRBD1 (5 bases). This CDR3 region has 12 residues. From germline, CDR1 is MDHEN and CDR2 SYDVKM. V was cut by 7 bases and J by 5 bases, with 11 bases left in between. CDR3 nucleotides: TGTGCCAGCAACTCGGACAAGTATGGCTACACCTTC. The encoded protein is CASNSDKYGYTF.

The J gene is TRBJ2-3, the V gene TRBV6-5; 7 bases match TRBD1. CDR3 length: 14 amino acids. The V and J ends lost 6 bases and 0 bases, in that order; junction bases with no gene match: 3. CDR1 is MNHEY and CDR2 is SVGAGI in the germline V gene. CDR3 residues: CASRPGQSTDTQYF. CDR3 sequence (DNA): TGTGCCAGCAGACCGGGACAGAGCACAGATACGCAGTATTTT.

V usage is TRBV5-1 and J usage is TRBJ1-4, with D tentatively TRBD1 (5 bases). Trimming removed 1 base at V and 7 bases at J, with 17 bases between. This CDR3 region has 16 residues. Germline-derived CDR1 and CDR2 are SGHRS and YFSETQ. The CDR3 spells CASSLQGASRFEKLFF. The CDR3 DNA reads as TGCGCCAGCAGCTTGCAAGGGGCCTCAAGGTTTGAAAAACTGTTTTTT.

The chain uses TRBV15 and TRBJ2-5; D uncertain. The CDR3 totals 13 residues. The V gene's germline CDR1 is LNHNV and CDR2 YYDKDF (reference sequence). V was pared by 2 bases and J by 0 bases, with 4 bases between. Here the CDR3 reads CATSRSDQETQYF. CDR3 bases: TGTGCCACCAGCAGAAGCGACCAAGAGACCCAGTACTTC.

This sequence joins TRBV19 and TRBJ1-4; 7 nucleotides line up with TRBD1. This CDR3 is 16 amino acids long. The V and J ends lost 3 bases and 0 bases, in that order; junction bases with no gene match: 4. Germline CDR1 reads LNHDA; CDR2 reads SQIVND (reference sequence). CDR3: CASSIRRGSTNEKLFF. CDR3 bases: TGTGCCAGTAGTATCCGCAGGGGGTCAACTAATGAAAAACTGTTTTTT.

J is TRBJ2-4 and V is TRBV28; 9 bases fit TRBD2. Trimming took 7 bases from V and 9 from J; bases not matched to a gene: 22. CDR3 length: 18 amino acids. Germline assignment: CDR1 MDHEN and CDR2 SYDVKM. The CDR3 loop reads CASNAPRGAGGPGGIQYF. The CDR3 bases are TGTGCCAGCAACGCCCCGCGAGGGGCGGGAGGGCCAGGGGGCATTCAGTACTTC.

This chain links TRBV6-5 with TRBJ1-1, with 7 nucleotides matching TRBD1. CDR3 size: 14 residues. The junction had 9 bases not matched to a gene; V was cut back by 7 bases and J by 4 bases. Germline V lookup: CDR1 MNHEY, CDR2 SVGAGI. CDR3 in DNA: TGTGCCAGCATCTCGACAGGGACAACCACTGAAGCTTTCTTT. This codes for CASISTGTTTEAFF.

This clone appeared a single time. The genes are TRBV5-4 and TRBJ2-1; 14 nucleotides line up with TRBD2. Trimming at V came to 4 bases and at J to 7 bases, leaving 7 bases not matched to a gene. The CDR3 spans 16 residues. Germline V lookup: CDR1 SGHNT, CDR2 YYREEE (reference sequence). Here the CDR3 reads CASSRRLAGGGNEQFF. CDR3 DNA: TGTGCCAGCAGCCGCCGACTAGCGGGAGGGGGAAATGAGCAGTTCTTC.

V and J are TRBV18 and TRBJ2-1; D is undetermined. The V end lost 0 bases, the J end lost 5 bases, and 5 bases lay between the germline ends. CDR1 is KGHSH and CDR2 is LQKENI in the germline V gene. CDR3 length equals 13 residues. CDR3 in DNA: TGTGCCAGCTCACCACCTGAGAACAATGAGCAGTTCTTC. It yields the protein CASSPPENNEQFF.

The chain combines TRBV18 with TRBJ2-7; D is undetermined. The V end was cut by 3 bases, the J end by 2 bases, with 5 bases between. Germline CDR1 reads KGHSH; CDR2 reads LQKENI. The CDR3 spans 12 residues. The CDR3 bases are TGTGCCAGCTCACCTTCTACCTACGAGCAGTACTTC. Encoded protein: CASSPSTYEQYF.

The V gene is TRBV2, the J gene TRBJ2-2; 8 bases agree with TRBD1. The trim removed 7 bases at V and 6 bases at J, leaving 10 bases unmatched. Germline CDR1 is SNHLY and CDR2 is FYNNEI. The CDR3 consists of 15 residues. This chain's CDR3 is CASKPGQANAGELFF. CDR3 DNA sequence: TGTGCCAGCAAGCCGGGACAGGCTAATGCCGGGGAGCTGTTTTTT.

The chain uses TRBV5-1 and TRBJ2-3, with 11 nucleotides matching TRBD2. Germline CDR1 reads SGHRS; CDR2 reads YFSETQ. V lost 2 bases and J lost 2; bases outside the gene matches: 7. This CDR3 has 17 residues. The CDR3 spells CASSFSGTSGSTDTQYF. In DNA form, the CDR3 reads TGCGCCAGCAGCTTTTCCGGGACTAGCGGTTCCACAGATACGCAGTATTTT.

The rearrangement links TRBV7-2 to TRBJ2-3; D possibly corresponds to TRBD2 (5 bases). V dropped 2 bases and J dropped 2 bases, with 17 bases sitting between them. Germline V gives CDR1 SGHTA, CDR2 FQGNSA. The CDR3 length is 17 residues. Written as DNA, the CDR3 is TGTGCCAGCAGCTTACTGGTAGCGTCAGACTCCACAGATACGCAGTATTTT. Amino acids: CASSLLVASDSTDTQYF.

The genes are TRBV27 and TRBJ2-1; 7 nucleotides line up with TRBD2. Trimming took 10 bases from V and 10 from J; bases not matched to a gene: 13. The germline V gene encodes CDR1 MNHEY and CDR2 SMNVEV (reference sequence). The CDR3 is made up of 13 amino acids. CDR3 sequence: CATRIGGRGEQFF. The CDR3 bases are TGTGCCACCCGAATTGGCGGGAGAGGGGAGCAGTTCTTC.

This chain links TRBV6-5 with TRBJ1-2; 8 nucleotides match TRBD1. The CDR3 covers 14 residues. V shed 6 bases and J 4 bases; nucleotides not matched to a gene: 7. CDR1 is MNHEY and CDR2 is SVGAGI in the germline V gene. The CDR3: CASRPGQGPYGYTF. CDR3 coding DNA: TGTGCCAGCAGGCCCGGACAGGGACCCTATGGCTACACCTTC.

Only one count was recorded for this clone. The J gene is TRBJ1-5, the V gene TRBV7-2, with D unresolved. Germline CDR1 reads SGHTA; CDR2 reads FQGNSA. This CDR3 is 14 amino acids long. Trimming pared 5 bases from V and 2 bases from J, leaving 10 bases between. CDR3: CASSPNLGNQPQHF. The CDR3 DNA sequence: TGTGCCAGCAGCCCCAACTTGGGCAATCAGCCCCAGCATTTT.

The V and J genes are TRBV27 and TRBJ2-7; 10 bases match TRBD1. The CDR3 loop spans 14 amino acids. J lost 4 bases, V lost 5 bases, and 5 bases had no gene match. Germline CDR1 MNHEY, CDR2 SMNVEV (reference sequence). CDR3 coding DNA: TGTGCCAGCAGTCACCGACAGGGGGCTTACGAGCAGTACTTC. It is translated as CASSHRQGAYEQYF.